In this sample, the clone carrying this T cell receptor (beta chain) turned up a few times. The antigen remains undetermined. The CDR3 loop spans 15 amino acids. V dropped 3 bases and J dropped 4; count of bases not matched to a gene: 6. Per the germline V gene, CDR1 is DFQATT and CDR2 is SNEGSKA (reference sequence). TCRdb processed the 5' RACE reads anew with MiXCR; each CDR3 protein has one entry. The data contain around 550,000 distinct CDR3 sequences, 15% to 20% of them singletons. The entry originates in a study of T cells after yellow fever vaccination. Findings and limits, study-wide: Any FACS-sorted repertoire could hold abundant clonotypes that contaminate it from the bulk population. Secondary responses were weaker yet peaked faster, day 5 versus 15.

This sequence originates from a man aged 25-40 years who received the YFV17D yellow fever vaccine. This rearrangement joins TRBV20-1 to TRBJ2-3, with TRBD2 matching 11 bases. This specimen consisted of PBMCs, obtained 15 days after the yellow fever booster vaccination. The DNA for the CDR3 is TGCAGTGCTAGCCACGGGACTAGCGGTGCAGATACGCAGTATTTT. Translating gives CSASHGTSGADTQYF.